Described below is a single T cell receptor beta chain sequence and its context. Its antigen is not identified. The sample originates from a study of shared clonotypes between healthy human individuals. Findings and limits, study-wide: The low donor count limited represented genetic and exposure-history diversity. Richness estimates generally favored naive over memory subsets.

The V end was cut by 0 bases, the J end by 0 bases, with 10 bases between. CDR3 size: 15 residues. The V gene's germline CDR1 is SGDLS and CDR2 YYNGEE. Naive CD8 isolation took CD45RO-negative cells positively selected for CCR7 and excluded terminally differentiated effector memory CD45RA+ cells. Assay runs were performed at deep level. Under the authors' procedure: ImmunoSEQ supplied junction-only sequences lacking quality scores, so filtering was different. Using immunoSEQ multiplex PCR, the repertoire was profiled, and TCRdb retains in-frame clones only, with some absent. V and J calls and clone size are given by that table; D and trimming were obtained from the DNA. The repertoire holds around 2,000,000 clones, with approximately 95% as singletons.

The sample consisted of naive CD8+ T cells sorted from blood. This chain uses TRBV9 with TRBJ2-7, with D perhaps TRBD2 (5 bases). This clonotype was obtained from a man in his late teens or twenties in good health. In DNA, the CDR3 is TGTGCCAGCAGCGTAGGAATGGGGAGCTCCTACGAGCAGTACTTC. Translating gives CASSVGMGSSYEQYF. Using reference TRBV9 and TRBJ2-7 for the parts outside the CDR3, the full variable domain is DSGVTQTPKHLITATGQRVTLRCSPRSGDLSVYWYQQSLDQGLQFLIQYYNGEERAKGNILERFSAQQFPDLHSELNLSSLELGDSALYFCASSVGMGSSYEQYFGPGTRLTVT.